This entry is about one TCR beta chain. These data belong to a study of T-cell memory formation after mild COVID-19. Each CDR3 protein gets one entry after TCRdb re-called the 5' RACE reads with MiXCR. This sample has about 560,000 distinct CDR3 sequences, with less than 25% found just once. The CDR3 length is 11 residues. Trimming removed 4 bases at V and 11 bases at J, with 9 bases between. From germline, CDR1 is ENHRY and CDR2 SYGVKD. The chain combines TRBV10-3 with TRBJ1-5, with D possibly TRBD1 on 5 matching bases. Sequenced sample: PBMCs or a T cell subset sorted from them (not recorded which). This clonotype was sampled from an adult woman who had mild COVID-19 (a few samples of this study predate the infection). Cell type and time point are not known. CDR3 region: CAISGGGAQHF. CDR3 DNA sequence: TGTGCCATCAGTGGGGGGGGAGCCCAGCATTTT.